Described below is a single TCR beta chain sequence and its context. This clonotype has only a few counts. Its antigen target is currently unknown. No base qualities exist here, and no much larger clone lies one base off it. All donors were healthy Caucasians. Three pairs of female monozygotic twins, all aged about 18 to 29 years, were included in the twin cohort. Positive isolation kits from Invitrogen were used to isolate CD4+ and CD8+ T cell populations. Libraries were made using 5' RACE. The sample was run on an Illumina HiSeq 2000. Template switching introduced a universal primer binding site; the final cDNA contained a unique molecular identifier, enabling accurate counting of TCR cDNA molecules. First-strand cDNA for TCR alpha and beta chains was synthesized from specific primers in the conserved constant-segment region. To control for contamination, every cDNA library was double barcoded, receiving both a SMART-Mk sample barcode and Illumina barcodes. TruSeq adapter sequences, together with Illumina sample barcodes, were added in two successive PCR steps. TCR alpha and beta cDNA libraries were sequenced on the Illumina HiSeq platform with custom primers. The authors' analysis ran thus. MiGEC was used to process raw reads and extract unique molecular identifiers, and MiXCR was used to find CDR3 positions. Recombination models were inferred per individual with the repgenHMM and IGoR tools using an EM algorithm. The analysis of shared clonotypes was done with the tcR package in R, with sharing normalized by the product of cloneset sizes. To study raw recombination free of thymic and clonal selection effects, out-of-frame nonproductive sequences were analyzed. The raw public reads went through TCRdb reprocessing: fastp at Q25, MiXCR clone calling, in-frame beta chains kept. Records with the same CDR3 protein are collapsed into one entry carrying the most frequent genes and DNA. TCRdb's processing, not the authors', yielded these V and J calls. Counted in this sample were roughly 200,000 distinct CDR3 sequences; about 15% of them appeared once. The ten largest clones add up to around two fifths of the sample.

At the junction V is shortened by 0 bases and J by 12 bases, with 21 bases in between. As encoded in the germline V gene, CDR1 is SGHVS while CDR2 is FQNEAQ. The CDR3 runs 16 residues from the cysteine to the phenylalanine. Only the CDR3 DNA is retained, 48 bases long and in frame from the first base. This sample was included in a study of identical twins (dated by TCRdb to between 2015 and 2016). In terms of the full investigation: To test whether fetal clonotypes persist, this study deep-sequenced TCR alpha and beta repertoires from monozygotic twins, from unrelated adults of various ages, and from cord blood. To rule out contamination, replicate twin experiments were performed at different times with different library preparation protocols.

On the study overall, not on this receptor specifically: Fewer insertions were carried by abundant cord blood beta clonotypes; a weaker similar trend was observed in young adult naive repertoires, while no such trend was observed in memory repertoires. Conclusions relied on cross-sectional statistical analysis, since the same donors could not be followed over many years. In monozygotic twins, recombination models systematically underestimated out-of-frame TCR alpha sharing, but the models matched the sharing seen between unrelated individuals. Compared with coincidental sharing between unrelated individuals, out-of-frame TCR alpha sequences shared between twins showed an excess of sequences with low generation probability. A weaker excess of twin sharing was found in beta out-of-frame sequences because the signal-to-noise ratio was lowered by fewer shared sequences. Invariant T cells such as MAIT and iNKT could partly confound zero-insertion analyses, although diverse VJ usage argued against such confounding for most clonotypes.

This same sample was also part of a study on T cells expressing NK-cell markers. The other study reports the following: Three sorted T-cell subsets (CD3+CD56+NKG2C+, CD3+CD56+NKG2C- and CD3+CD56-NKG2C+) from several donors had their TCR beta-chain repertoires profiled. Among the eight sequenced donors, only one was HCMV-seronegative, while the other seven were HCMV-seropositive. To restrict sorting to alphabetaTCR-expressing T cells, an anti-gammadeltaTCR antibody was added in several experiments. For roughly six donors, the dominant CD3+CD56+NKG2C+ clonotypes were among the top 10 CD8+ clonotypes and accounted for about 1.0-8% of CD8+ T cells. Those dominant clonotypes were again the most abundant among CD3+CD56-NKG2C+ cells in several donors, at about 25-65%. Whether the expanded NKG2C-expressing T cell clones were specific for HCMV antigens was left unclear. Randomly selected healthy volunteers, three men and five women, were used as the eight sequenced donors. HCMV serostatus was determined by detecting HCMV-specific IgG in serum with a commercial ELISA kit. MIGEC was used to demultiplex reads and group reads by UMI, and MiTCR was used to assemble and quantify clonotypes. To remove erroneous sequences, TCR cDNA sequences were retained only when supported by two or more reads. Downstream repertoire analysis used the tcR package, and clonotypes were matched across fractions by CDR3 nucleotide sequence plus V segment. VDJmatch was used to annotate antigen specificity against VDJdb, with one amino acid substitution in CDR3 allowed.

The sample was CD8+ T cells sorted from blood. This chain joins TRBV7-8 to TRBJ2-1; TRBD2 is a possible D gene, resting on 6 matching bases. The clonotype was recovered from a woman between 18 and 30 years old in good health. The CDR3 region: CASSLAPPSAPSGQFF. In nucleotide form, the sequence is TGTGCCAGCAGCTTAGCGCCCCCTAGCGCGCCCTCGGGGCAGTTCTTC.